The 3 T cell receptor beta chains in this list originate from one sample, sequenced in a study of pediatric ulcerative colitis. TCRdb's table, derived via immunoSEQ multiplex PCR, lists solely in-frame clones and lacks some. The sample holds about 64,000 clones, 85% to 90% seen once. Sequences were obtained from blood. Receptors were obtained from a boy younger than 18 with severe ulcerative colitis.

CDR3 sequence: CASSLAGVPDTQYF. The CDR3 nucleotides are TGTGCCAGCAGCCTTGCGGGAGTCCCAGATACGCAGTATTTT. This chain connects TRBV7-9 to TRBJ2-3; TRBD2 matches at 7 bases. This CDR3 contains 14 residues. Trimming took 5 bases from V and 4 from J; bases not matched to a gene: 6. Germline V gives CDR1 SEHNR, CDR2 FQNEAQ (reference sequence).

The V gene is TRBV30, the J gene TRBJ1-1, with D perhaps matching TRBD1 (5 bases). Trimming pared 0 bases from V and 4 bases from J, leaving 18 bases between. Germline assignment: CDR1 GTSNPN and CDR2 SVGIG (reference sequence). The CDR3 length is 16 residues. The CDR3 DNA reads TGTGCCTGGAGTGTAACGGGAGCAGGGAGGTCCACTGAAGCTTTCTTT. Its protein product is CAWSVTGAGRSTEAFF.

The V call is TRBV19, the J call TRBJ1-5, with D possibly being TRBD1 (5 bases). The CDR3 is made up of 15 amino acids. CDR1 is LNHDA, CDR2 SQIVND, per germline (reference sequence). The ends were cut back, 1 base at V and 5 bases at J, with 12 bases in the middle. The CDR3 DNA reads as TGTGCCAGTAGTATAGGGACACTATTTCATCAGCCCCAGCATTTT. The encoded protein is CASSIGTLFHQPQHF.